The 29 T cell receptor beta chains given below trace back to one sample, sequenced in a study of blood T cell repertoires in COVID-19. The method was immunoSEQ multiplex PCR; TCRdb's version includes in-frame clones alone and lacks a portion of them. The sample gives about 270,000 clones, around 88% of which show up once; about 1.2% is in the top ten. Input material: PBMCs or T cells enriched from blood (not recorded which). The receptors originated from a woman aged 40 to 50 with acute COVID-19.

The chain is built from TRBV4-3 and TRBJ2-1, with D tentatively TRBD2 (5 bases). The CDR3 is made up of 13 amino acids. Germline V CDR1 and CDR2: LGHNA, YSLEER. Between the trimmed V and J ends, which lost 2 bases and 8 bases, there was a span of 10 bases. The CDR3, as DNA: TGCGCCAGCAGCCAATTGGGGAGCGATGAGCAGTTCTTC. Protein sequence: CASSQLGSDEQFF.

This clone was counted a single time. The CDR3 region is CASSVALGFSGSNEQFF. The CDR3 coding sequence is TGTGCCAGCAGCGTAGCTTTGGGGTTCAGCGGGAGTAATGAGCAGTTCTTC. This chain joins TRBV9 and TRBJ2-1, with 8 bases aligning to TRBD2. CDR1 SGDLS and CDR2 YYNGEE come from the germline V gene. The CDR3 spans 17 residues. V dropped 0 bases and J dropped 7; count of bases not matched to a gene: 12.

The CDR3 spells CASSLVRAASTGELFF. CDR3 DNA: TGTGCCAGCAGCTTGGTCAGGGCAGCATCCACCGGGGAGCTGTTTTTT. This rearrangement joins TRBV7-2 to TRBJ2-2; tentative D call: TRBD1 (5 bases). The germline gives CDR1 SGHTA, CDR2 FQGNSA. V lost 3 bases and J lost 4, with 15 bases in between. The CDR3 spans 16 residues.

The DNA for the CDR3 is TGTGCCAGCAGCTCGTACAGGGGAATGTTTTCTAGCAATACGAATGAGCAGTTCTTC. It yields the protein CASSSYRGMFSSNTNEQFF. The chain has TRBV7-2 and TRBJ2-1, with 7 bases aligning to TRBD1. V shed 4 bases and J 7 bases; nucleotides not matched to a gene: 22. CDR1 is SGHTA and CDR2 is FQGNSA in the germline V gene. The CDR3 has 19 amino acids.

This chain links TRBV2 with TRBJ1-4; TRBD1 matches 7 bases. V dropped 7 bases and J dropped 6; count of bases not matched to a gene: 8. The CDR3 covers 14 residues. The germline V gene encodes CDR1 SNHLY and CDR2 FYNNEI. The CDR3 DNA reads as TGTGCCAGCAACGTCCGGGACAGAGATGAAAAACTGTTTTTT. Its protein is CASNVRDRDEKLFF.

This chain links TRBV19 with TRBJ2-1; TRBD1 aligns across 7 bases. The CDR3 length is 16 residues. V shed 3 bases and J 5 bases; nucleotides not matched to a gene: 10. The germline V gene has CDR1 LNHDA and CDR2 SQIVND (reference sequence). For the CDR3, the DNA is TGTGCCAGTAGTATGATCAGGGGGACGAAGGACAATGAGCAGTTCTTC. The encoded protein is CASSMIRGTKDNEQFF.

J is TRBJ1-2 and V is TRBV6-5; perhaps TRBD1 as D (6 bases). Germline V gene lookup returns CDR1 MNHEY and CDR2 SVGAGI. The CDR3 spans 14 residues. The V end was cut by 7 bases, the J end by 8 bases, with 20 bases between. CDR3 protein: CASKWFSTGSGYTF. CDR3 in DNA: TGTGCCAGCAAGTGGTTTTCGACAGGAAGCGGCTACACCTTC.

This sequence joins TRBV29-1 and TRBJ1-1; D is perhaps TRBD1 (6 bases). This CDR3 has 13 residues. In germline, CDR1 is SQVTM, CDR2 ANQGSEA. Trimming removed 4 bases at V and 0 bases at J, with 9 bases between. In DNA, the CDR3 is TGCAGCGTTGCCGGGACACTGAACACTGAAGCTTTCTTT. Its protein product is CSVAGTLNTEAFF.

The gene calls are TRBV7-6 and TRBJ1-5; no clear D gene. V lost 6 bases and J 1 base, leaving 13 bases between the germline ends. CDR3 size: 15 residues. Germline V gene data show CDR1 as SGHVS and CDR2 as FNYEAQ. CDR3 coding DNA: TGTGCCAGCAGTTTACGCGGCGGGAGCAATCAGCCCCAGCATTTT. Encoded protein: CASSLRGGSNQPQHF. The full variable domain, rest sourced from reference TRBV7-6 and TRBJ1-5, is GAGVSQSPRYKVTKRGQDVALRCDPISGHVSLYWYRQALGQGPEFLTYFNYEAQQDKSGLPNDRFSAERPEGSISTLTIQRTEQRDSAMYRCASSLRGGSNQPQHFGDGTRLSIL.

The gene calls are TRBV18 and TRBJ2-7; 9 bases agree with TRBD2. This CDR3 is 14 amino acids long. Germline values: CDR1 KGHSH, CDR2 LQKENI. V shed 3 bases, J shed 3 bases, and the junction held 3 bases outside the gene matches. The chain's CDR3 is CASSPASGIYEQYF. In DNA form, the CDR3 reads TGTGCCAGCTCACCGGCTAGCGGGATCTACGAGCAGTACTTC. Looking up the rest from reference TRBV18 and TRBJ2-7 gives the full variable domain: NAGVMQNPRHLVRRRGQEARLRCSPMKGHSHVYWYRQLPEEGLKFMVYLQKENIIDESGMPKERFSAEFPKEGPSILRIQQVVRGDSAAYFCASSPASGIYEQYFGPGTRLTVT.

The chain couples TRBV2 to TRBJ2-7; weak D call: TRBD2 (5 bases). In germline, CDR1 is SNHLY, CDR2 FYNNEI. V was pared by 4 bases and J by 2 bases, with 24 bases between. This CDR3 spans 18 amino acids. DNA for the CDR3: TGTGCCAGCAGTGGCGGGTTTGGCCTGGCGAACACCCCCTACGAGCAGTACTTC. It is translated as CASSGGFGLANTPYEQYF.

A single count supports this clone. The V and J genes are TRBV28 and TRBJ1-2, with a tentative D call TRBD1 (5 bases). Trimming removed 4 bases from V and 6 bases from J, with 15 bases in between. This CDR3 spans 14 amino acids. Germline assignment: CDR1 MDHEN and CDR2 SYDVKM. The CDR3 nucleotides are TGTGCCAGCAGTTCCCTCGCAGGGCTGGATGGCTACACCTTC. Translation: CASSSLAGLDGYTF.

This chain uses TRBV10-3 with TRBJ1-1; D is uncertain. The V gene lost 11 bases and the J gene lost 4 bases, with 17 bases spanning the gap. The CDR3 is made up of 13 amino acids. Germline loops: CDR1 ENHRY, CDR2 SYGVKD. CDR3 bases: TGTGCCTCTGACTTCGGGAGTAGCACTGAAGCTTTCTTT. Translated, it gives CASDFGSSTEAFF.

The V and J genes are TRBV27 and TRBJ2-1, with 9 bases matching TRBD2. The germline CDR1 and CDR2 sequences are MNHEY and SMNVEV (reference sequence). CDR3 size: 14 residues. V gave up 7 bases and J gave up 7 bases; unmatched junction bases: 8. The CDR3 DNA follows: TGTGCCAGCACCCATAGCGGGAGTGGGAATGAGCAGTTCTTC. Protein sequence: CASTHSGSGNEQFF.

V usage is TRBV28 and J usage is TRBJ1-1; D perhaps matches TRBD1 (6 bases). Germline-derived CDR1 and CDR2 are MDHEN and SYDVKM. The CDR3 loop spans 13 amino acids. V lost 7 bases and J lost 0, with 9 bases in between. The CDR3 is CASTGQMNTEAFF. The CDR3 DNA reads as TGTGCCAGCACCGGACAGATGAACACTGAAGCTTTCTTT. Supplemented by reference TRBV28 and TRBJ1-1, the full variable domain reads DVKVTQSSRYLVKRTGEKVFLECVQDMDHENMFWYRQDPGLGLRLIYFSYDVKMKEKGDIPEGYSVSREKKERFSLILESASTNQTSMYLCASTGQMNTEAFFGQGTRLTVV.

The CDR3 sequence: CASSRDRNEQFF. DNA of the CDR3: TGTGCCAGCAGTCGGGACAGGAATGAGCAGTTCTTC. The chain uses TRBV3-1 (or the pseudogene TRBV3-2) and TRBJ2-1; 8 nucleotides agree with TRBD1. This CDR3 region has 12 residues. After removal of 6 bases from V and 7 bases from J, the junction contained 2 bases not matched to a gene. CDR1 and CDR2 (germline): LGHDT, YNNKEL (reference sequence).

The sample holds one count of this clone. V usage is TRBV7-2 and J usage is TRBJ2-1, with TRBD2 matching 10 bases. This CDR3 is 16 amino acids long. Germline V gene lookup returns CDR1 SGHTA and CDR2 FQGNSA. V was pared by 4 bases and J by 0 bases, with 3 bases of the junction left unmatched. CDR3 in amino acids: CASSSSSGSSYNEQFF. CDR3 in DNA: TGTGCCAGCAGCTCCTCTAGCGGGAGCTCCTACAATGAGCAGTTCTTC.

V and J are TRBV24-1 and TRBJ2-5; TRBD1 agrees at 9 bases. Germline V gene data show CDR1 as KGHDR and CDR2 as SFDVKD. This CDR3 spans 15 amino acids. V trimming: 3 bases; J trimming: 5 bases; junction bases outside the gene matches: 6. The CDR3 protein is CATSDSRTGVETQYF. The DNA for the CDR3 is TGTGCCACCAGTGATAGCCGGACAGGGGTGGAGACCCAGTACTTC.

The gene calls are TRBV3-1 (or the pseudogene TRBV3-2) and TRBJ2-7, with TRBD2 matching over 9 bases. V trimming: 4 bases; J trimming: 4 bases; junction bases outside the gene matches: 8. The germline V gene has CDR1 LGHDT and CDR2 YNNKEL (reference sequence). The CDR3 sequence is 15 residues long. The CDR3 sequence is CASSRLAVRGYEQYF. The CDR3, as DNA: TGTGCCAGCAGCCGACTAGCGGTACGCGGGTACGAGCAGTACTTC.

The chain couples TRBV10-3 to TRBJ1-1; 8 nucleotides match TRBD1. Germline values: CDR1 ENHRY, CDR2 SYGVKD. This CDR3 is 13 amino acids long. After removal of 9 bases from V and 1 base from J, the junction contained 4 bases not matched to a gene. CDR3 bases: TGTGCCATATTAGGACAGGGGAACACTGAAGCTTTCTTT. It specifies CAILGQGNTEAFF.

J is TRBJ1-1 and V is TRBV7-2; weak D call: TRBD1 (6 bases). CDR3 length: 13 amino acids. CDR1 SGHTA and CDR2 FQGNSA come from the germline V gene. The V end was cut by 7 bases, the J end by 0 bases, with 9 bases between. The CDR3 DNA reads as TGTGCCAGCAAAGGACAGATGAACACTGAAGCTTTCTTT. Its protein product is CASKGQMNTEAFF.

The J gene is TRBJ2-3, the V gene TRBV5-1; 7 positions agree with TRBD2. CDR1 and CDR2 from the germline V gene are SGHRS and YFSETQ. The CDR3 extends over 15 amino acids. The J segment lost 4 bases and the V segment lost 8 bases, leaving 13 bases of the junction unmatched. In DNA, the CDR3 is TGCGCCAGTAGGGCCCGAGCGGGAAGGGCAGATACGCAGTATTTT. It translates to CASRARAGRADTQYF. Supplemented by reference TRBV5-1 and TRBJ2-3, the full variable domain reads KAGVTQTPRYLIKTRGQQVTLSCSPISGHRSVSWYQQTPGQGLQFLFEYFSETQRNKGNFPGRFSGRQFSNSRSEMNVSTLELGDSALYLCASRARAGRADTQYFGPGTRLTVL.

CDR3 sequence reads: CASSSPGGSSYNEQFF. The DNA of the CDR3 is TGTGCCAGCAGTTCCCCCGGCGGGAGCTCCTACAATGAGCAGTTCTTC. This chain connects TRBV28 to TRBJ2-1; 7 nucleotides align to TRBD2. The CDR3 consists of 16 residues. Germline lookup yields CDR1 MDHEN and CDR2 SYDVKM. V lost 4 bases to trimming and J lost 0 bases; unmatched junction nucleotides: 6.

This rearrangement joins TRBV18 to TRBJ1-3; 7 bases match TRBD1. V was clipped by 4 bases and J by 7 bases; unmatched bases: 4. Germline V gene lookup returns CDR1 KGHSH and CDR2 LQKENI. There are 13 residues in the CDR3. The CDR3 DNA reads TGTGCCAGCTCACAACAGGACAGGAACACCATATATTTT. Protein product: CASSQQDRNTIYF.

The J gene is TRBJ1-1, the V gene TRBV9; D ambiguous. Trimming shortened V by 0 bases and J by 0 bases, and 6 bases separated the two germline ends. The length of the CDR3 is 14 residues. Looked up from germline, CDR1 is SGDLS and CDR2 is YYNGEE. This chain's CDR3 is CASSVGVMNTEAFF. The CDR3 nucleotides are TGTGCCAGCAGCGTAGGTGTAATGAACACTGAAGCTTTCTTT.

The chain is built from TRBV9 and TRBJ2-5; tentatively, D is TRBD2 (5 bases). The CDR3 spans 15 residues. Trimming took off 0 bases at V and 1 base at J, with 10 bases between the two ends. Germline CDR1 and CDR2: SGDLS and YYNGEE. The CDR3 DNA reads as TGTGCCAGCAGCGTAGTAGGGAGCGTCCAAGAGACCCAGTACTTC. This codes for CASSVVGSVQETQYF.

This chain connects TRBV11-3 to TRBJ1-2; 7 bases align to TRBD1. This CDR3 region has 13 residues. The germline CDR1 and CDR2 sequences are SGHNT and YENEEA. The V segment lost 5 bases and the J segment 6 bases; nucleotides outside the gene matches: 6. CDR3 amino acids: CASSATGYHGYTF. In DNA, the CDR3 is TGTGCCAGCAGCGCGACAGGGTATCATGGCTACACCTTC.

The gene calls are TRBV6-5 and TRBJ1-1, with no clear D. Germline CDR1 reads MNHEY; CDR2 reads SVGAGI. CDR3 size: 15 residues. V lost 2 bases and J 5 bases, leaving 15 bases between the germline ends. As DNA, the CDR3 is TGTGCCAGCAGTTACAAACCTACCCGAGGGACTGAAGCTTTCTTT. It is translated as CASSYKPTRGTEAFF.

The J gene is TRBJ2-1, the V gene TRBV27; maybe TRBD2 (6 bases). Trimming stripped 4 bases from V and 8 bases from J, with 12 bases between. The CDR3 has 13 amino acids. Looked up from germline, CDR1 is MNHEY and CDR2 is SMNVEV (reference sequence). The CDR3 loop reads CASSYRGVDEQFF. The CDR3 DNA reads as TGTGCCAGCAGTTATCGCGGGGTGGATGAGCAGTTCTTC.